This T cell receptor beta chain was sequenced for a study of Tregs in tolerant kidney transplant recipients. As for the study in general: Sorting of CD4+CD25+CD127- cells followed approximately three-day belatacept mixed lymphocyte reactions, sometimes with roughly 5-day graft donor restimulation.

CDR1 and CDR2 from the germline V gene are MNHNS and SASEGT. This CDR3 is built from 11 residues. V was cut by 5 bases and J by 10 bases, with 8 bases left in between. As to this clone: Its antigen is unknown. This may come from a read error, since a much larger clone is one base off.

TCRdb's table, derived via immunoSEQ multiplex PCR, lists solely in-frame clones and lacks some. The repertoire holds some 15,000 clones, 61% seen once, with approximately 3% in the top ten. The sequence came from a human donor in good health. The chain combines TRBV6-1 with TRBJ2-2; the D gene is possibly TRBD2 (6 bases). Sequenced sample: Tregs from blood cultured with allogeneic cells. CDR3 bases: TGTGCCAGCAGTCGCGGGGCGGAGCTGTTTTTT. Its translation: CASSRGAELFF.